This TCR beta chain emerged from a study of T-cell memory formation after mild COVID-19. V lost 3 bases to trimming and J lost 4 bases, with 10 bases between them. There are 13 residues in the CDR3. The germline gives CDR1 SGHDT, CDR2 YYEEEE. TCRdb reanalysed the 5' RACE reads using MiXCR and keeps one entry per CDR3 protein. This sample carries some 50,000 distinct CDR3 sequences, roughly 12% of them seen once, and the ten largest clones take approximately 25%. This clonotype was obtained from a man in his late teens or twenties who had mild COVID-19 (a few samples of this study predate the infection). Cell type and time point are not known. The chain is built from TRBV5-6 and TRBJ2-5; no reliable D call. The specimen was PBMCs or a T cell subset sorted from them (not recorded which). CDR3: CASSSPRGETQYF. The CDR3 nucleotides read TGTGCCAGCAGCTCCCCCCGTGGAGAGACCCAGTACTTC.